These T cell receptor beta chains were read from a single sample in a study of regulatory T cells in long-lasting Graves disease. TCRdb redid the calling of the multiplex PCR reads with MiXCR, one entry per CDR3 protein. In the table there are 350,000 to 500,000 distinct CDR3 sequences, around 15% of which are singletons. These data also formed part of another study, on T cells in Graves' hyperthyroidism and ophthalmopathy.

Sequences were derived from peripheral blood mononuclear cells (PBMCs), sampled at new diagnosis, from a patient treated with antithyroid drugs. The receptors stem from a woman in her twenties or thirties with Graves disease. The CDR3 runs from the conserved cysteine through the conserved F or W. A D gene is named only where the DNA matches it firmly. Where a row states a size, it is once, few, many or the class of an expanded clone; other rows omit it.

clone_size	d_call	v_call	j_call	cdr3_nt	cdr3_aa
many	.	TRBV20-1	TRBJ2-3	TGCAGTGCTATAAGGGGGGGCGCAGATACGCAGTATTTT	CSAIRGGADTQYF
.	TRBD1	TRBV6-2/TRBV6-3	TRBJ2-5	TGTGCCAGCAGTTACTCGAAGGGGACAGGGCCCTTAGAGACCCAGTACTTC	CASSYSKGTGPLETQYF
.	.	TRBV29-1	TRBJ2-2	TGCAGCGTTGCTATCTCCGGGGAGCTGTTTTTT	CSVAISGELFF
many	.	TRBV5-1	TRBJ1-1	TGCGCCAGCAGCTTGAGTGGGACCCACATGAACACTGAAGCTTTCTTT	CASSLSGTHMNTEAFF
.	TRBD1	TRBV5-1	TRBJ2-1	TGCGCCAGCAGCGCCCGCGGACAGGGGGGGAATGAGCAGTTCTTC	CASSARGQGGNEQFF
few	.	TRBV3-1	TRBJ1-6	TGTGCCAGCAGCCAAGGTTCAGGGCCGAATTCACCCCTCCACTTT	CASSQGSGPNSPLHF
many	.	TRBV28	TRBJ1-2	TGTGCCAGCAGCAAAGGACAGCCTGGCTACACCTTC	CASSKGQPGYTF
many	TRBD1	TRBV6-1	TRBJ1-5	TGTGCCAGCAACCTACGACAGGGGTCTTCCCTTCAGCCCCAGCATTTT	CASNLRQGSSLQPQHF
many	.	TRBV7-9	TRBJ2-2	TGTGCCAGCAGCTTACGACGGGGAACGAACACCGGGGAGCTGTTTTTT	CASSLRRGTNTGELFF
many	.	TRBV3-1	TRBJ1-2	TGTGCCAGCAGCCTTTTGACGGCTAACTATGGCTACACCTTC	CASSLLTANYGYTF
few	TRBD2	TRBV5-1	TRBJ2-5	TGCGCCAGCAGCCTTGGACTAGCGGGAGGCCCTCCAAAAGTAGAGACCCAGTACTTC	CASSLGLAGGPPKVETQYF
.	TRBD1	TRBV29-1	TRBJ2-1	TGCAGCGCGACAGGGCTCTACAATGAGCAGTTCTTC	CSATGLYNEQFF
.	.	TRBV5-1	TRBJ2-1	TGCGCCAGCAGTCTCGCGGGGGCTGAGCAGTTCTTC	CASSLAGAEQFF
many	.	TRBV2	TRBJ2-3	TGTGCCAGCAGTGGTCTCACAGATACGCAGTATTTT	CASSGLTDTQYF
.	TRBD1	TRBV2	TRBJ1-6	TGTGCCAGCAGTGAAGCCCGGACAGGGGACCCACCGGGAACACCCCTCCACTTT	CASSEARTGDPPGTPLHF
many	.	TRBV5-1	TRBJ2-5	TGTGCCAGCAGCCCAAGGGGGCAAGAGACCCAGTACTTC	CASSPRGQETQYF
.	.	TRBV7-9	TRBJ1-5	TGTGCCAGCAGCTTAGCGGAGGGAGGAAATCAGCCCCAGCATTTT	CASSLAEGGNQPQHF
many	.	TRBV5-6	TRBJ2-5	TGTGCCAGCAGCTTGTGGGAAGAAGAGACCCAGTACTTC	CASSLWEEETQYF
few	TRBD2	TRBV20-1	TRBJ2-7	TGCAGTGCCGGTGGGACTAGCGGGAGTCCCCACGAGCAGTACTTC	CSAGGTSGSPHEQYF
many	.	TRBV7-2	TRBJ2-5	TGTGCCAGCAGCTTGTCTTACAGCGGGCAAGAGACCCAGTACTTC	CASSLSYSGQETQYF
.	.	TRBV12-3/TRBV12-4	TRBJ1-3	TGTGCCAGCAGCCTCGTCGGAGGGAGCTCTGGAAACACCATATATTTT	CASSLVGGSSGNTIYF
.	TRBD2	TRBV12-3/TRBV12-4	TRBJ2-1	TGTGCCAGCAGTTTAAGGACTAGCGGGAGGGACAATGAGCAGTTCTTC	CASSLRTSGRDNEQFF
many	TRBD2	TRBV6-1	TRBJ2-7	TGTGCCAGCGGACCTGGAGGGAGGGCCGACGAGCAGTACTTC	CASGPGGRADEQYF
few	.	TRBV7-9	TRBJ1-5	TGTGCCAGCAGCTTAGAGCAGCAGCCCCAGCATTTT	CASSLEQQPQHF
many	TRBD1	TRBV5-1	TRBJ2-7	TGCGCCAGCAACCGGGACAGCGCAGCCTACGAGCAGTACTTC	CASNRDSAAYEQYF
few	.	TRBV10-3	TRBJ2-1	TGTGCCATCGGGGGGATAGGAAATGAGCAGTTCTTC	CAIGGIGNEQFF
.	.	TRBV6-1	TRBJ2-4	TGTGCCAGCAGACCGAACAGGGTAGAAAACATTCAGTACTTC	CASRPNRVENIQYF
many	.	TRBV7-2	TRBJ1-4	TGTGCCAGCAGCCTTAATCCTCCTTCCGCCGGGCAAAAACTGTTTTTT	CASSLNPPSAGQKLFF
.	.	TRBV6-2/TRBV6-3	TRBJ2-7	TGTGCCAGCAGTTATTTGGGTCAGCAGTACTTC	CASSYLGQQYF
many	.	TRBV11-2	TRBJ2-7	TGTGCCAGCAGCTTAGAGGGGGCGTTCGGCTACGAGCAGTACTTC	CASSLEGAFGYEQYF
many	.	TRBV3-1	TRBJ2-1	TGTGCCAGCAGGGCGCGGCAGGACGCGAGCTCCTACAATGAGCAGTTCTTC	CASRARQDASSYNEQFF
few	.	TRBV7-9	TRBJ1-1	TGTGCCAGCCTAGGAGATGCGGACACTGAAGCTTTCTTT	CASLGDADTEAFF
few	.	TRBV13	TRBJ2-5	TGTGCCAGCAGCCGCCCAGTGGGAGGAGTCCAAGAGACCCAGTACTTC	CASSRPVGGVQETQYF
many	.	TRBV7-7	TRBJ2-2	TGTGCTAGCAGCACAAGGGGCGGTCTAGAAGAGCTGTTTTTT	CASSTRGGLEELFF
.	.	TRBV19	TRBJ1-5	TGTGCCAGTGGAGGACAGACGGGGGAGAGCAATCAGCCCCAGCATTTT	CASGGQTGESNQPQHF
many	TRBD1	TRBV28	TRBJ1-1	TGTGCCAGCAGTTTGGGACAGCCCTCCGGGACTGAAGCTTTCTTT	CASSLGQPSGTEAFF
many	TRBD2	TRBV27	TRBJ2-3	TGTGCCAGCGGCACAAGCGGGAGATCAAGGGATACGCAGTATTTT	CASGTSGRSRDTQYF
many	TRBD1	TRBV2	TRBJ1-2	TGTGCCAGCAGTCCATCCTCCTGGACAGGGGGTATCTATGGCTACACCTTC	CASSPSSWTGGIYGYTF
many	.	TRBV28	TRBJ2-7	TGTGCCAGCAGTCCCCCTTCCCCCCGGGACGGAGACTACGAGCAGTACTTC	CASSPPSPRDGDYEQYF
few	.	TRBV9	TRBJ1-5	TGTGCCAGCAGCCAGGGGTGGGATCAGCCCCAGCATTTT	CASSQGWDQPQHF
few	.	TRBV7-2	TRBJ1-4	TGTGCCAGCAGCTTTCAGGGTTGGGGTAGTAATGAAAAACTGTTTTTT	CASSFQGWGSNEKLFF
.	TRBD2	TRBV5-4	TRBJ2-1	TGTGCCAGCAGCTTGGCCGTACTAGCGCCCTCGAGGGCGAATGAGCAGTTCTTC	CASSLAVLAPSRANEQFF
many	TRBD2	TRBV12-3/TRBV12-4	TRBJ2-1	TGTGCCAGCAGCCCCGTGAGCGGGAGTTCACATGAGCAGTTCTTC	CASSPVSGSSHEQFF
many	TRBD1	TRBV28	TRBJ2-2	TGTGCCACCACACCCAGGGGGACCGGGGAGCTGTTTTTT	CATTPRGTGELFF
few	.	TRBV7-9	TRBJ1-2	TGTGCCGGGGGTGGGGGGGTTCAGGCGGATGGCTACACCTTC	CAGGGGVQADGYTF
many	.	TRBV3-1	TRBJ2-3	TGTGCCAGCAGTATTAGGGGGAGCAGCACAGATACGCAGTATTTT	CASSIRGSSTDTQYF
few	.	TRBV6-1	TRBJ2-1	TGTGCCAGCACAGCCAGGGGTATATGGACGCCGGGAAATGAGCAGTTCTTC	CASTARGIWTPGNEQFF